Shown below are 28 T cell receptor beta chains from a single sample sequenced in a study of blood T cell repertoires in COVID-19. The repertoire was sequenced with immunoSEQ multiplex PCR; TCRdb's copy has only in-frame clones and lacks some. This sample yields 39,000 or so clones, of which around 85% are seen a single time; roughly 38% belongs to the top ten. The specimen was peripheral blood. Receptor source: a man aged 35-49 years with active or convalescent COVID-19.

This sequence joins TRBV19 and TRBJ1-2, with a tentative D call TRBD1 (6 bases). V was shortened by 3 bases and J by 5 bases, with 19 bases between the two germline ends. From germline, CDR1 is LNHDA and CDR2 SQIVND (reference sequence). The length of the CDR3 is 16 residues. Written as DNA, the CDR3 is TGTGCCAGTAGTATCGGTGGCAGGGGTGATTATTATGGCTACACCTTC. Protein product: CASSIGGRGDYYGYTF.

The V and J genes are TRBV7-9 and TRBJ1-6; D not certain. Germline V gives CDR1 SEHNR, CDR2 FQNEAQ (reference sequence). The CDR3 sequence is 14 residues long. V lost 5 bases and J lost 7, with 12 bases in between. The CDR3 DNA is TGTGCCAGCAGCCCTGGTCCGGAGAATTCACCCCTCCACTTT. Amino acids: CASSPGPENSPLHF.

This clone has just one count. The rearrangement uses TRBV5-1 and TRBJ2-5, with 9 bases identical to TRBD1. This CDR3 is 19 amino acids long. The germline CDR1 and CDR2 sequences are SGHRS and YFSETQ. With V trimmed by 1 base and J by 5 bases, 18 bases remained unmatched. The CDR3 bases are TGCGCCAGCAGCTTGCCCCCGGTGGGAGGGGACAGGGAAAGGGAGACCCAGTACTTC. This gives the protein CASSLPPVGGDRERETQYF.

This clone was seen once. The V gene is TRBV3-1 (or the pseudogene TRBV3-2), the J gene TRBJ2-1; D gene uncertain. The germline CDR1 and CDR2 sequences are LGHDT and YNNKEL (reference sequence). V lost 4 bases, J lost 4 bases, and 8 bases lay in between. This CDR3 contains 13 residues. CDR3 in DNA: TGTGCCAGCAGCCGCGGAAGTTACAATGAGCAGTTCTTC. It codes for CASSRGSYNEQFF.

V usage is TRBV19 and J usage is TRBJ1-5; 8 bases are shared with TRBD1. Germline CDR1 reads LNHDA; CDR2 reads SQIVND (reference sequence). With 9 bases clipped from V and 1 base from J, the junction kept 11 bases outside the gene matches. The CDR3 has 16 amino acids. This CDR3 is CASDRGRVGSNQPQHF. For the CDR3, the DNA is TGTGCCAGCGACAGGGGAAGGGTCGGGAGCAATCAGCCCCAGCATTTT.

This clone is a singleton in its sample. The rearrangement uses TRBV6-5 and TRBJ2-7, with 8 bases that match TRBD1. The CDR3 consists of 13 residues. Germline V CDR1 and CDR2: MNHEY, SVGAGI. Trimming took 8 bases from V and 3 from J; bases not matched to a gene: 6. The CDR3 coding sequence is TGTGCCAGCGGGGACAGGAGATACTACGAGCAGTACTTC. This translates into CASGDRRYYEQYF.

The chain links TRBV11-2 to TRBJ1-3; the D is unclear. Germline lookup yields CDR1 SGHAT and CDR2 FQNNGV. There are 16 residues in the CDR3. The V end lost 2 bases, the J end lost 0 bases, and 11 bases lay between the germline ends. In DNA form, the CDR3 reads TGTGCCAGCAGCTTATCTCCCCGGGGCTCTGGAAACACCATATATTTT. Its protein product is CASSLSPRGSGNTIYF.

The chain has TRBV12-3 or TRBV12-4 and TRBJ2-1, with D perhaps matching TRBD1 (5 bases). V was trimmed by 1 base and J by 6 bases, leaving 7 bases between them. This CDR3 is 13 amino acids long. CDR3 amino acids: CASSLDRGNEQFF. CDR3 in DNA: TGTGCCAGCAGTTTAGATAGGGGCAATGAGCAGTTCTTC.

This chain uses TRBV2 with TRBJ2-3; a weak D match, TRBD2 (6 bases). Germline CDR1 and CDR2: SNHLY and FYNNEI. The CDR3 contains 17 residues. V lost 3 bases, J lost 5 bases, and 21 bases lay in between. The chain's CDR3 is CASSETLARGPKDTQYF. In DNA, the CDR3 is TGTGCCAGCAGTGAGACGCTAGCGAGAGGGCCTAAAGATACGCAGTATTTT.

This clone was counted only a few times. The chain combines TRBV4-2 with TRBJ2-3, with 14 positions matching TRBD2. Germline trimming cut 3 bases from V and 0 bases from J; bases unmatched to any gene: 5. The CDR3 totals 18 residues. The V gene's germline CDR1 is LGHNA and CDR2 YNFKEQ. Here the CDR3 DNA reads TGTGCCAGCAGCCAGGGGACTAGCGGGGGTATGAGCACAGATACGCAGTATTTT. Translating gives CASSQGTSGGMSTDTQYF.

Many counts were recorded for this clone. The CDR3 region has the DNA TGTGCCAGCAGCGTCTCAACCGGGACAGGGTTCGATCAGCCCCAGCATTTT. Residues: CASSVSTGTGFDQPQHF. The chain is built from TRBV7-9 and TRBJ1-5, with 9 bases that match TRBD1. This CDR3 contains 17 residues. Germline loops: CDR1 SEHNR, CDR2 FQNEAQ (reference sequence). The V and J ends lost 5 bases and 5 bases, in that order; junction bases with no gene match: 13.

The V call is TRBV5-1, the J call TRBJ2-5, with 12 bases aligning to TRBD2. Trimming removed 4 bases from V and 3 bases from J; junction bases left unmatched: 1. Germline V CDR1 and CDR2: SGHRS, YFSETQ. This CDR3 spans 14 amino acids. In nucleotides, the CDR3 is TGCGCCAGCAGCGCTAGCGGGGGGGAAGAGACCCAGTACTTC. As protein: CASSASGGEETQYF.

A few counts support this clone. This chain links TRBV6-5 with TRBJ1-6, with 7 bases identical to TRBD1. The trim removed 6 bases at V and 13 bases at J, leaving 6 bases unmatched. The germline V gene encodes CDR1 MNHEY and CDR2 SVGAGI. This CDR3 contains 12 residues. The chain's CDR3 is CASRRQGLPLHF. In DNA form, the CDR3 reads TGTGCCAGCAGAAGACAGGGTTTGCCCCTCCACTTT.

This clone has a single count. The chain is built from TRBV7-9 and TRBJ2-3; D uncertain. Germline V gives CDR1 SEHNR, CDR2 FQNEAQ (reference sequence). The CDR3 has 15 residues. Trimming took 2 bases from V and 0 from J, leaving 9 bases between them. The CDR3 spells CASSLRRSSTDTQYF. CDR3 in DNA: TGTGCCAGCAGCTTACGTCGGTCTAGCACAGATACGCAGTATTTT.

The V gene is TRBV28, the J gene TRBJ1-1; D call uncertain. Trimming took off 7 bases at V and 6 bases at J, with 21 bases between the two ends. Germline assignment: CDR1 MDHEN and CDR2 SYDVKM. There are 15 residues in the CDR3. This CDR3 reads CASKLNAARRAEAFF. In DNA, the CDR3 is TGTGCCAGCAAACTGAACGCGGCGCGGAGGGCTGAAGCTTTCTTT.

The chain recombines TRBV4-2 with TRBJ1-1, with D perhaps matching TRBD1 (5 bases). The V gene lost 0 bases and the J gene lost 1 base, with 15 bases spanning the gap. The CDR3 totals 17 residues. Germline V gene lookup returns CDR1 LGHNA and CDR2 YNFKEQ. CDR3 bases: TGTGCCAGCAGCCAAGATAAGGGGCTCGAGCAGAACACTGAAGCTTTCTTT. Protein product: CASSQDKGLEQNTEAFF.

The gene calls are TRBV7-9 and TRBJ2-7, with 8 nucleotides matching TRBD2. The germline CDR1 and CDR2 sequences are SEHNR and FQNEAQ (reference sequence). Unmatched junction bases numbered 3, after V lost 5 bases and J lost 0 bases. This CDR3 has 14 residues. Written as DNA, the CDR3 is TGTGCCAGCAGCCGAAGCGGGAGCTCCTACGAGCAGTACTTC. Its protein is CASSRSGSSYEQYF.

CDR3 region: CASSHNFFAGGPGELFF. The CDR3 bases are TGTGCCAGCAGCCACAACTTCTTCGCGGGAGGGCCCGGGGAGCTGTTTTTT. The V and J genes are TRBV14 and TRBJ2-2; 9 bases are a match to TRBD2. J gave up 6 bases and V 3 bases, and 11 bases lay outside the gene matches. There are 17 residues in the CDR3. Germline loops: CDR1 SGHDN, CDR2 FVKESK.

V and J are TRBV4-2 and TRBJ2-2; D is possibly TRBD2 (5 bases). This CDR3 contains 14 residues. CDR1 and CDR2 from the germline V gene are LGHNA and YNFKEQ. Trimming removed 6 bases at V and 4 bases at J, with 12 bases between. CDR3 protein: CASSTGLGTGELFF. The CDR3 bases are TGTGCCAGCAGTACCGGACTGGGCACCGGGGAGCTGTTTTTT.

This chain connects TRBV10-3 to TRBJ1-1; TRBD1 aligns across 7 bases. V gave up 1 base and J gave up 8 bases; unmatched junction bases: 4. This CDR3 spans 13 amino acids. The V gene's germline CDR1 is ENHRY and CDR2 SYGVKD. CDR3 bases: TGTGCCATCAGTGAGTGGAAGGGGGCCGAAGCTTTCTTT. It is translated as CAISEWKGAEAFF.

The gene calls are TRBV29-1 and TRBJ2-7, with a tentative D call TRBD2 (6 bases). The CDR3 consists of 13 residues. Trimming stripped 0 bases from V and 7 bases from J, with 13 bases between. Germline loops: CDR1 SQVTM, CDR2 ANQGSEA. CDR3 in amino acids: CSVEDLAAGEQYF. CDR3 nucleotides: TGCAGCGTTGAAGATCTGGCGGCGGGGGAGCAGTACTTC.

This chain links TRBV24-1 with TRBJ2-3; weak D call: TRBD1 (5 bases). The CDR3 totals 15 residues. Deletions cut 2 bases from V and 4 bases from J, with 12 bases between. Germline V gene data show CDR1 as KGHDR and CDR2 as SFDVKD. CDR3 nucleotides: TGTGCCACCAGTGATTACAGGTCCGGATCAGATACGCAGTATTTT. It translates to CATSDYRSGSDTQYF.

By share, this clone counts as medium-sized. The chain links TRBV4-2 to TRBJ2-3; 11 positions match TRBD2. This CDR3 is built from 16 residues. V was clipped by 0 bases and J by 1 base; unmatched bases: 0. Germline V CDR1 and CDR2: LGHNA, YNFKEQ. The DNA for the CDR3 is TGTGCCAGCAGCCAAGAACTAGCGGGGGGCACAGATACGCAGTATTTT. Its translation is CASSQELAGGTDTQYF.

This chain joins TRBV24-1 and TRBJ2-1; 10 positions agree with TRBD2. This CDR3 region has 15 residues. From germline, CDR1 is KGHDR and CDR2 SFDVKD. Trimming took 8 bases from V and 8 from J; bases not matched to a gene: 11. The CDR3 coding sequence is TGTGCCACCAATCCAGCGGGAGGGCCTTCGGATGAGCAGTTCTTC. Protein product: CATNPAGGPSDEQFF.

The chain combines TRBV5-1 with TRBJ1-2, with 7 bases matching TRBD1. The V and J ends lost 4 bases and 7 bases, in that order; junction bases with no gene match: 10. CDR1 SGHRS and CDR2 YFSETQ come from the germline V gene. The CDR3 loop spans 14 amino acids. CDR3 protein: CASSGTTGNAGYTF. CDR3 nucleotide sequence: TGCGCCAGCAGCGGAACGACAGGGAATGCTGGCTACACCTTC.

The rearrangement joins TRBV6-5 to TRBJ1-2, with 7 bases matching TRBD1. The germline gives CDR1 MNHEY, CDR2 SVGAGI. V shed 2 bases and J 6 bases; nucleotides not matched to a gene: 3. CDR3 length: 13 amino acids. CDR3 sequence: CASSYGTAHGYTF. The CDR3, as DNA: TGTGCCAGCAGTTACGGGACAGCGCATGGCTACACCTTC.

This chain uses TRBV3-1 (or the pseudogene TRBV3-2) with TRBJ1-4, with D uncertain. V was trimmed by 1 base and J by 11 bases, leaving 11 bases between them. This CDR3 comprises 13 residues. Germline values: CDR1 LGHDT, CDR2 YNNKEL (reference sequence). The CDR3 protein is CASSQGNSRKLFF. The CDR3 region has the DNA TGTGCCAGCAGCCAAGGGAACAGCCGGAAACTGTTTTTT.

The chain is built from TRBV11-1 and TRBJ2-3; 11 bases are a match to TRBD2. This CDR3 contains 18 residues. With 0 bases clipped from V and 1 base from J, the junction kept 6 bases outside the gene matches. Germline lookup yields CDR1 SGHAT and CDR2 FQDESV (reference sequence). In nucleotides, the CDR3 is TGTGCCAGCAGCTTAGCGAATCTACTAGCGGGGGGCACAGATACGCAGTATTTT. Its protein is CASSLANLLAGGTDTQYF.